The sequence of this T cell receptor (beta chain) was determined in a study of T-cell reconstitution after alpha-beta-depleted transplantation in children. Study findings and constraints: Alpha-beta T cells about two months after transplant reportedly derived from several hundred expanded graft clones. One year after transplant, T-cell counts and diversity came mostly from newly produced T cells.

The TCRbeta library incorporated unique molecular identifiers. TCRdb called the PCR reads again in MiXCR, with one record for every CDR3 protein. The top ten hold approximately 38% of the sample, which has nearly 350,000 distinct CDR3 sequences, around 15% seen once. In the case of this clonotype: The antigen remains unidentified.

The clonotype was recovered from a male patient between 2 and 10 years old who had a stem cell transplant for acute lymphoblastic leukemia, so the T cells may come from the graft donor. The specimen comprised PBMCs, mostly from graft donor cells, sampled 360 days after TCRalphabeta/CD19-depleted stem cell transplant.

CDR3 bases: TGCAGTGCTAGAAGTTCGGCCTCTAGCACAGATACGCAGTATTTT. This sequence encodes CSARSSASSTDTQYF. The V and J genes are TRBV20-1 and TRBJ2-3; D gene ambiguous. Trimming removed 2 bases from V and 0 bases from J, with 12 bases in between. The CDR3 is made up of 15 amino acids. Germline values: CDR1 DFQATT, CDR2 SNEGSKA (reference sequence).